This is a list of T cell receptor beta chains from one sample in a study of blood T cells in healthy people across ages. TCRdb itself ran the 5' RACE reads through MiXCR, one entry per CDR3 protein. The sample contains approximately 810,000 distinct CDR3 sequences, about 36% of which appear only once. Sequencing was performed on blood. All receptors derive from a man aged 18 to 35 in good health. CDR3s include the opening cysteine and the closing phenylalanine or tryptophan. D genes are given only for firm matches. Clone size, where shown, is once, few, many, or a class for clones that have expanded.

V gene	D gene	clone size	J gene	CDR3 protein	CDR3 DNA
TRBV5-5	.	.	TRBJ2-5	CASRPGESLGETQYF	TGTGCCAGCAGACCGGGGGAGTCCTTGGGTGAGACCCAGTACTTC
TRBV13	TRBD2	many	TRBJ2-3	CASSLGKFPLADTDTQYF	TGTGCCAGCAGCTTAGGCAAATTTCCCCTAGCGGACACAGATACGCAGTATTTT
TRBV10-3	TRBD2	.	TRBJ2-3	CAISPTSGNPDTQYF	TGTGCCATCAGTCCGACTAGCGGGAACCCAGATACGCAGTATTTT
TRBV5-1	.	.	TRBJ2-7	CASSLGSFFVNYNEQYF	TGCGCCAGCAGCTTGGGATCCTTTTTTGTCAACTACAATGAGCAGTACTTC
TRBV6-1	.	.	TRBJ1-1	CASKWGVGNTEAFF	TGTGCCAGCAAATGGGGAGTTGGGAACACTGAAGCTTTCTTT
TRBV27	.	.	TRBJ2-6	CASSLSWSGANVLTF	TGTGCCAGCAGTTTATCCTGGTCTGGGGCCAACGTCCTGACTTTC
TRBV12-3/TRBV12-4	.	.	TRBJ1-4	CASSFFDGEKLFF	TGTGCCAGCAGTTTCTTCGACGGGGAAAAACTGTTTTTT
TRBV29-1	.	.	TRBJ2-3	CSVGRTQDTQYF	TGCAGCGTGGGACGTACCCAAGATACGCAGTATTTT
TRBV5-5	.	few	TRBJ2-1	CASRPGTSSYNEQFF	TGTGCCAGCAGACCCGGGACATCCTCCTACAATGAGCAGTTCTTC
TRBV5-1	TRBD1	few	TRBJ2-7	CASSLGTGSYNEQYF	TGCGCCAGCAGCTTGGGGACAGGGTCCTACAATGAGCAGTACTTC
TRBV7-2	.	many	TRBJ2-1	CASSSLGAGAYNEQFF	TGTGCCAGCAGCTCTTTGGGGGCGGGGGCTTACAATGAGCAGTTCTTC
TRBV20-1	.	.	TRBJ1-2	CSATLQRPNYGYTF	TGCAGTGCCACCCTACAGAGACCTAACTATGGCTACACCTTC
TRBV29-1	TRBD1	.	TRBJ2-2	CSVERTGNTGELFF	TGCAGCGTTGAGCGGACAGGGAACACCGGGGAGCTGTTTTTT
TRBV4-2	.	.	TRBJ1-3	CASSQDFGPNSGNTIYF	TGTGCCAGCAGCCAAGACTTCGGCCCGAACTCTGGAAACACCATATATTTT
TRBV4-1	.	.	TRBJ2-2	CASQSGENTGELFF	TGCGCCAGCCAGAGCGGAGAAAACACCGGGGAGCTGTTTTTT
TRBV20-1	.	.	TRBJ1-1	CSARVGAPNTEAFF	TGCAGTGCTAGAGTGGGGGCCCCGAACACTGAAGCTTTCTTT
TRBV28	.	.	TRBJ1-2	CASSFRERSYGYTF	TGTGCCAGCAGTTTCAGGGAGCGAAGCTATGGCTACACCTTC
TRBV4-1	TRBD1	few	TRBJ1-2	CASSQSLSPDRYGYTF	TGCGCCAGCAGCCAATCACTTAGTCCGGACAGGTATGGCTACACCTTC
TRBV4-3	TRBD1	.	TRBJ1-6	CASSQDSRDSSSYNSPLHF	TGCGCCAGCAGCCAAGATTCAAGGGACAGTAGCTCCTATAATTCACCCCTCCACTTT
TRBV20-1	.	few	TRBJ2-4	CSARDYVVDEQYF	TGCAGTGCTAGAGATTACGTTGTGGATGAGCAGTACTTC